This T cell receptor beta chain originates from a study of regulatory T cells in long-lasting Graves disease. Study results and limitations: Rather than thyroid tissue, only peripheral blood underwent study.

This clonotype has ten or more counts. Antigen unknown. The time point here: newly diagnosed GD, antithyroid drugs for less than 3 months. With RNA extracted from PBMCs as input, the TCR library was made. CDR1 is GTSNPN and CDR2 is SVGIG in the germline V gene (reference sequence). Trimming removed 0 bases at V and 1 base at J, with 18 bases between. This CDR3 spans 17 amino acids. With iRepertoire HTBI primers and Arm-PCR of CDR3 regions, TCR beta libraries were built. In TCRdb, the multiplex PCR reads were re-called with MiXCR into one record per CDR3 protein. The sample records some 600,000 distinct CDR3 sequences, around 16% being singletons. Another study also made use of these data, one on T cells in Graves' hyperthyroidism and ophthalmopathy.

The origin of this receptor is a man aged 18-30 years with Graves disease. The rearrangement links TRBV30 to TRBJ2-5; tentatively, D is TRBD1 or TRBD2 (7 bases each). The source material was peripheral blood mononuclear cells (PBMCs), sampled at new diagnosis, from a patient treated with antithyroid drugs. CDR3 bases: TGTGCCTGGAGTGTCCTTATATCAGGGGGGGGCCAAGAGACCCAGTACTTC. This gives the protein CAWSVLISGGGQETQYF.